The clone carrying this TCR beta chain was picked up many times. Its antigen remains unidentified. The CDR3 runs to 12 residues. CDR1 is DFQATT, CDR2 SNEGSKA, per germline (reference sequence). The V gene lost 3 bases and the J gene lost 4 bases, with 9 bases spanning the gap. The entry originates in a study of glioma-infiltrating T cells. Regarding the study as a whole: Non-neoplastic patients had below-expected tissue-blood divergence, while all gliomas exceeded expectation.

Amplification of TCR alpha and beta CDR3 regions from RNA used iRepertoire nested multiplex PCR. A single record per CDR3 protein comes from TCRdb applying MiXCR to the multiplex PCR reads. Of 100,000 to 150,000 distinct CDR3 sequences in the sample, less than 30% are singletons; the top ten hold approximately 16%. The chain joins TRBV20-1 to TRBJ2-5, with D unclear. This sequence originates from a human donor with low-grade glioma or glioblastoma, undergoing nonglioma brain surgery, or in good health (not recorded which). The specimen sequenced was glioma tissue, nonneoplastic brain tissue, or PBMCs (not recorded which). This CDR3 is CSASGWLETQYF. The DNA for the CDR3 is TGCAGTGCTAGTGGGTGGCTAGAGACCCAGTACTTC.